This T cell receptor beta chain was sequenced in a study of T-cell memory formation after mild COVID-19. Overall study context: Clustering of TCRs was largely donor specific. Study-level findings and limits: Clones contracting across day 15 to 85 had a balanced CD4/CD8 profile; later expanding clones leaned CD4+. Cross-reactive memory seemingly joined, as some responding clones were found in pre-infection memory. CD4+ contracting clones were mainly CM and EM; CD8+ ones, EMRA.

A single record per CDR3 protein comes from TCRdb applying MiXCR to the 5' RACE reads. The data show around 200,000 distinct CDR3 sequences, roughly a tenth seen once. About this clonotype: No antigen is known for it.

The receptor comes from a man aged 18 to 35 who had mild COVID-19 (a few samples of this study predate the infection). Cell type and time point are not known. The specimen was PBMCs or a T cell subset sorted from them (not recorded which).

The CDR3 DNA reads as TGTGCTAGTGGTTTGGTAGGATGGGGAGAGACCCAGTACTTC. This gives the protein CASGLVGWGETQYF. This sequence joins TRBV12-5 and TRBJ2-5, with unresolved D. The germline CDR1 and CDR2 sequences are LGHNT and FRNRAP. V lost 0 bases and J lost 4, with 9 bases in between. This CDR3 is 14 amino acids long.